The T cell receptor beta chain described here comes from a study of blood T cell repertoires in COVID-19. Across the whole study: T cells, B-cell-depleted T cells, or PBMCs provided the cDNA or gDNA that served as material.

The length of the CDR3 is 15 residues. Germline assignment: CDR1 MNHEY and CDR2 SMNVEV (reference sequence). V was trimmed by 3 bases and J by 8 bases, leaving 17 bases between them. In the original processing: The assay estimated nucleated cells by amplifying reference gene primers. This table comes from immunoSEQ multiplex PCR, and its TCRdb copy is limited to in-frame clones, with some not included. V and J calls and clone size are those listed in that table; D and trimming were worked out from the DNA. This table has about 270,000 clones, 90% appearing once. The sequence derives from a young woman with acute COVID-19. The sequenced sample was PBMCs or T cells enriched from blood (not recorded which). This chain connects TRBV27 to TRBJ1-3; maybe TRBD1 (5 bases). The CDR3 bases are TGTGCCAGCAGTTTCTCCGGGGGGTCTGCGGACACCATATATTTT. This codes for CASSFSGGSADTIYF.